This paragraph covers one TCR beta chain sequence. Its antigen is currently unknown. This entry is derived from a study of PD-1 blockade in classical Hodgkin lymphoma. Libraries were prepared by immunoSEQ multiplex PCR; TCRdb keeps only in-frame clonotypes and omits some of them. The table has about 13,000 clones, 79% seen once. The germline V and J ends were trimmed by 7 bases and 7 bases, with 17 bases remaining between them. The CDR3 loop spans 12 amino acids. Germline lookup yields CDR1 SQVTM and CDR2 ANQGSEA. Each patient experienced a relapse that followed autologous stem cell transplantation, and brentuximab vedotin exposure varied. Thawed PBMCs underwent magnetic negative selection to obtain purified CD8+ T cells. General study results and limits: Similar baseline diversity was found in complete responders and newly diagnosed patients. In CD4+ cells, TCR diversity went up significantly by C4D1, but in CD8+ cells it did not.

The source is a human donor with classical Hodgkin lymphoma. The sample in question was CD8+ T cells from blood, obtained at baseline. The chain combines TRBV29-1 with TRBJ2-7; D is possibly TRBD1 (6 bases). This CDR3 is CSALTTGLEQYF. Here the CDR3 DNA reads TGCAGCGCCCTGACCACAGGGTTGGAGCAGTACTTC.